These 13 T cell receptor beta chains came from one sample sequenced in a study of breast tumors, draining lymph nodes, adjacent tissues. The lymph nodes were axillary draining lymph nodes from breast cancer patients. TCRdb itself ran the multiplex PCR reads through MiXCR, one entry per CDR3 protein. The profile covers about 180,000 distinct CDR3 sequences, with roughly a third appearing a single time and around 4.5% taken by the ten largest. The sample consisted of axillary lymph node tissue. Receptors were obtained from a female donor with breast cancer. Some clones in this sample may be carry-over from other donors' samples.

This clonotype was counted at least ten times. This chain uses TRBV7-8 with TRBJ2-3; D is undetermined. V lost 4 bases, J lost 2 bases, and 1 base lay in between. The CDR3 runs 11 residues. Germline loops: CDR1 SGHVS, CDR2 FQNEAQ. CDR3 region: CASSSTDTQYF. The CDR3 DNA sequence: TGTGCCAGCAGCTCCACAGATACGCAGTATTTT. Full variable domain (missing parts from reference TRBV7-8 and TRBJ2-3): GAGVSQSPRYKVAKRGQDVALRCDPISGHVSLFWYQQALGQGPEFLTYFQNEAQLDKSGLPSDRFFAERPEGSVSTLKIQRTQQEDSAVYLCASSSTDTQYFGPGTRLTVL.

As to this clonotype: A much larger clone is a single base away; this may be a read error. The chain employs TRBV9 and TRBJ1-2, with 9 bases matching TRBD1. The germline gives CDR1 SGDLS, CDR2 YYNGEE. The CDR3 totals 15 residues. The CDR3 spells CASKGTGGWSYGSTF. Here the CDR3 DNA reads TGTGCCAGCAAAGGAACAGGGGGCTGGAGCTATGGCTCCACCTTC.

V and J are TRBV29-1 and TRBJ1-1; D not resolved. CDR3 length equals 12 residues. The V and J ends lost 1 base and 8 bases respectively, with 11 bases between them. From germline, CDR1 is SQVTM and CDR2 ANQGSEA. CDR3 DNA sequence: TGCAGCGTTGAAGCCGGACCCGGGGAAGCTTTCTTT. Its protein is CSVEAGPGEAFF.

This clonotype was recorded at least ten times. This chain joins TRBV10-2 and TRBJ1-5; TRBD1 agrees at 10 bases. V shed 5 bases, J shed 2 bases, and the junction held 3 bases outside the gene matches. The CDR3 sequence is 15 residues long. Germline V lookup: CDR1 WSHSY, CDR2 SAAADI. Here the CDR3 reads CASSPDRGGNQPQHF. CDR3 sequence (DNA): TGCGCCAGCAGTCCGGACAGGGGGGGCAATCAGCCCCAGCATTTT.

The V call is TRBV9, the J call TRBJ2-1; 9 bases are a match to TRBD1. The length of the CDR3 is 15 residues. Trimming removed 3 bases from V and 6 bases from J; junction bases left unmatched: 7. CDR1 is SGDLS and CDR2 is YYNGEE in the germline V gene. CDR3 DNA sequence: TGTGCCAGCAGCGCCTTGGGACAGGGCGGCAATGAGCAGTTCTTC. Protein: CASSALGQGGNEQFF.

This clonotype was counted ten times or more. The chain recombines TRBV12-3 or TRBV12-4 with TRBJ2-2; the match to TRBD2 covers 16 bases. The CDR3 sequence is 18 residues long. The junction had 4 bases not matched to a gene; V was cut back by 6 bases and J by 0 bases. The CDR3 DNA reads as TGTGCCAGCAGATCCGGGACTAGCGGGGGGGCGAACACCGGGGAGCTGTTTTTT. This encodes CASRSGTSGGANTGELFF.

The genes are TRBV27 and TRBJ2-1; D perhaps matches TRBD1 (6 bases). CDR1 MNHEY and CDR2 SMNVEV come from the germline V gene (reference sequence). The CDR3 extends over 15 amino acids. V lost 3 bases to trimming and J lost 5 bases, with 14 bases between them. The CDR3 loop is CASSLKHRVDNEQFF. CDR3 sequence (DNA): TGTGCCAGCAGTTTGAAGCACAGGGTGGACAATGAGCAGTTCTTC.

About this clonotype itself: This may stem from a read error, because a much larger clone lies one nucleotide away. The rearrangement links TRBV20-1 to TRBJ2-7; weak D call: TRBD2 (5 bases). Germline V gene lookup returns CDR1 DFQATT and CDR2 SNEGSKA (reference sequence). CDR3 length: 13 residues. CDR3 DNA sequence: TGCAGTGCGGCCGGAGGCGAAGCCTACGCGCAGTACTTC. Protein sequence: CSAAGGEAYAQYF.

The chain has TRBV7-9 and TRBJ1-1; D is undetermined. V lost 4 bases and J lost 5, with 17 bases in between. Germline V lookup: CDR1 SEHNR, CDR2 FQNEAQ (reference sequence). The CDR3 covers 15 residues. DNA of the CDR3: TGTGCCAGCAGCTCCCCGTCCGGCGGGCATACTGAAGCTTTCTTT. This encodes CASSSPSGGHTEAFF.

At least ten counts were recorded for this clonotype. The chain couples TRBV29-1 to TRBJ2-1; 13 nucleotides agree with TRBD2. V shed 4 bases and J 6 bases; nucleotides not matched to a gene: 3. The CDR3 is 14 amino acids. Germline V CDR1 and CDR2: SQVTM, ANQGSEA. CDR3 sequence (DNA): TGCAGCGTTGCCAGACTAGCGGGAGGCAATGAGCAGTTCTTC. Its protein is CSVARLAGGNEQFF.

The chain employs TRBV15 and TRBJ1-1; D is undetermined. The CDR3 totals 14 residues. Germline values: CDR1 LNHNV, CDR2 YYDKDF (reference sequence). The V end lost 2 bases, the J end lost 1 base, and 8 bases lay between the germline ends. This chain's CDR3 is CATSRPAQNTEAFF. CDR3 DNA sequence: TGTGCCACCAGCAGACCGGCGCAGAACACTGAAGCTTTCTTT.

This clonotype was picked up many times. This chain's CDR3 is CASGGDYSSYNEQFF. CDR3 nucleotides: TGTGCCAGCGGGGGGGACTACAGCTCCTACAATGAGCAGTTCTTC. This rearrangement joins TRBV2 to TRBJ2-1, with TRBD2 matching 7 bases. Trimming took 8 bases from V and 0 from J; bases not matched to a gene: 7. The CDR3 is 15 amino acids. Germline V gene lookup returns CDR1 SNHLY and CDR2 FYNNEI.

This clonotype has ten or more counts. V gene TRBV14 combines with J gene TRBJ2-7; 8 nucleotides align to TRBD2. The CDR3 covers 14 residues. Trimming cost V 0 bases and J 12 bases; bases outside gene matches: 10. Germline V gene sequence: CDR1 SGHDN, CDR2 FVKESK. CDR3 sequence: CASSQDTSGRIPYF. The CDR3 DNA reads TGTGCCAGCAGCCAAGATACCAGCGGGAGAATCCCGTACTTC.